Below are 16 T cell receptor beta chains sequenced from a single sample in a study of early T cells in non-severe SARS-CoV-2 infection. TCRdb itself ran the 5' RACE reads through MiXCR, one entry per CDR3 protein. The data contain about 70,000 distinct CDR3 sequences, about 14% of them singletons. The sequenced sample was whole blood, obtained at baseline. These receptors all come from an adult who was a healthcare worker with PCR-confirmed SARS-CoV-2 infection or an uninfected control (not recorded which).

The rearrangement joins TRBV10-3 to TRBJ2-5; 7 positions match TRBD1. CDR3 length: 13 amino acids. CDR1 is ENHRY and CDR2 is SYGVKD in the germline V gene. After removal of 9 bases from V and 3 bases from J, the junction contained 7 bases not matched to a gene. CDR3 DNA sequence: TGTGCCATGGCGGACAGGCTCGAAGAGACCCAGTACTTC. It specifies CAMADRLEETQYF.

This clonotype was detected a few times. The chain combines TRBV5-6 with TRBJ2-3, with D unresolved. CDR3 length: 11 amino acids. V was trimmed by 2 bases and J by 6 bases, leaving 4 bases between them. The germline gives CDR1 SGHDT, CDR2 YYEEEE. This chain's CDR3 is CASSLSDTQYF. CDR3 sequence (DNA): TGTGCCAGCAGCTTATCGGATACGCAGTATTTT.

This clonotype appeared a few times. V gene TRBV2 combines with J gene TRBJ1-6; 9 bases line up with TRBD1. Per the germline V gene, CDR1 is SNHLY and CDR2 is FYNNEI. Trimming took 7 bases from V and 10 from J; bases not matched to a gene: 11. CDR3 length equals 15 residues. The CDR3 DNA reads as TGTGCCAGCACCGAGGGTAGGACAGGGGACTCACCCCTCCACTTT. Amino acids: CASTEGRTGDSPLHF.

This clonotype showed up just a few times. The chain couples TRBV18 to TRBJ2-3; no clear D gene. V dropped 0 bases and J dropped 3 bases, with 4 bases sitting between them. Germline-derived CDR1 and CDR2 are KGHSH and LQKENI. The length of the CDR3 is 13 residues. The CDR3 bases are TGTGCCAGCTCACCACCGGAAACAGATACGCAGTATTTT. Residues: CASSPPETDTQYF.

The chain recombines TRBV7-2 with TRBJ2-5, with D perhaps matching TRBD2 (6 bases). The CDR3 extends over 16 amino acids. Germline values: CDR1 SGHTA, CDR2 FQGNSA. V lost 5 bases to trimming and J lost 1 base, with 17 bases between them. CDR3 nucleotides: TGTGCCAGCAGCCGATCAACCTGGACTACCCAAGAGACCCAGTACTTC. This gives the protein CASSRSTWTTQETQYF.

This rearrangement joins TRBV4-2 to TRBJ2-4; D unclear. This CDR3 spans 13 amino acids. CDR1 is LGHNA and CDR2 is YNFKEQ in the germline V gene. The germline V and J ends were trimmed by 3 bases and 7 bases, with 10 bases remaining between them. The CDR3 DNA sequence: TGTGCCAGCAGCCAGAAGGCTGCTAACATTCAGTACTTC. It is translated as CASSQKAANIQYF.

This chain connects TRBV11-2 to TRBJ2-2, with D maybe TRBD2 (7 bases). This CDR3 region has 18 residues. V lost 2 bases and J lost 0, with 16 bases in between. From germline, CDR1 is SGHAT and CDR2 FQNNGV. The CDR3 sequence is CASSLRGGPPANTGELFF. The CDR3 DNA reads TGTGCCAGCAGCTTAAGGGGGGGGCCTCCCGCGAACACCGGGGAGCTGTTTTTT.

The chain employs TRBV7-9 and TRBJ2-7, with TRBD2 identical over 10 bases. V trimming: 5 bases; J trimming: 4 bases; junction bases outside the gene matches: 8. This CDR3 region has 15 residues. Looked up from germline, CDR1 is SEHNR and CDR2 is FQNEAQ (reference sequence). The CDR3 loop is CASSNASGSRYEQYF. As DNA, the CDR3 is TGTGCCAGCAGCAACGCTAGCGGGAGTAGGTACGAGCAGTACTTC.

In its sample, this clonotype is medium-sized. The chain is built from TRBV7-8 and TRBJ2-7; D might be TRBD2 (5 bases). The germline gives CDR1 SGHVS, CDR2 FQNEAQ. The CDR3 has 14 amino acids. The V end lost 5 bases, the J end lost 3 bases, and 14 bases lay between the germline ends. CDR3 sequence: CASSLKQEDYEQYF. In nucleotides, the CDR3 is TGTGCCAGCAGCCTCAAGCAGGAGGACTACGAGCAGTACTTC.

The chain joins TRBV5-4 to TRBJ2-3; 7 bases fit TRBD1. V was clipped by 4 bases and J by 7 bases; unmatched bases: 9. Germline V gene lookup returns CDR1 SGHNT and CDR2 YYREEE (reference sequence). The CDR3 covers 14 residues. The DNA of the CDR3 is TGTGCCAGCAGCACAGGACAGGATGGAAATACGCAGTATTTT. Protein: CASSTGQDGNTQYF.

The chain employs TRBV20-1 and TRBJ1-5; D is ambiguous. Germline CDR1 and CDR2: DFQATT and SNEGSKA (reference sequence). The ends were cut back, 1 base at V and 0 bases at J, with 7 bases in the middle. CDR3 length: 14 amino acids. The chain's CDR3 is CSARVLVSNQPQHF. The CDR3 DNA is TGCAGTGCTAGAGTCCTCGTTAGCAATCAGCCCCAGCATTTT.

This clonotype was detected a few times. The rearrangement uses TRBV7-9 and TRBJ1-2; perhaps TRBD1 as D (5 bases). Germline loops: CDR1 SEHNR, CDR2 FQNEAQ (reference sequence). The V end lost 4 bases, the J end lost 4 bases, and 10 bases lay between the germline ends. This CDR3 has 13 amino acids. The CDR3 sequence: CASSSSGTYGYTF. In DNA, the CDR3 is TGTGCCAGCAGCTCCTCAGGGACCTATGGCTACACCTTC.

This clonotype was recorded at least ten times. The rearrangement joins TRBV30 to TRBJ1-1, with no clear D. Germline V CDR1 and CDR2: GTSNPN, SVGIG (reference sequence). The CDR3 is made up of 13 amino acids. The V gene lost 3 bases and the J gene lost 2 bases, with 10 bases spanning the gap. The CDR3 DNA is TGTGCCTGGAGACTGGGAAGCAACACTGAAGCTTTCTTT. This gives the protein CAWRLGSNTEAFF.

The chain has TRBV21-1 and TRBJ2-2; the table's TRBD2 call for D was not verified on the DNA. TRBV21-1 is reported as a pseudogene. The CDR3 runs 13 residues. This chain's CDR3 is CASSMGVTGELFF. The CDR3 coding sequence is TGTGCCAGCAGCATGGGAGTTACCGGGGAGCTGTTTTTT.

The V gene is TRBV2, the J gene TRBJ2-4; D is uncertain. This CDR3 is 15 amino acids long. The V and J ends lost 6 bases and 1 base respectively, with 13 bases between them. Germline CDR1 is SNHLY and CDR2 is FYNNEI. The CDR3 spells CASSPDTSAKNIQYF. The CDR3 DNA sequence: TGTGCCAGCAGCCCTGACACCTCGGCCAAAAACATTCAGTACTTC.

There are a few counts of this clonotype. CDR3 coding DNA: TGTGCCAGCAGCCAAAACGGGGGAATTAATGAAAAACTGTTTTTT. It is translated as CASSQNGGINEKLFF. V gene TRBV7-6 combines with J gene TRBJ1-4; tentatively, D is TRBD1 (5 bases). Trimming took 5 bases from V and 4 from J, leaving 14 bases between them. The length of the CDR3 is 15 residues. Germline V gene sequence: CDR1 SGHVS, CDR2 FNYEAQ.